Listed below are T cell receptor beta chains from one sample, sequenced in a study of CD8 T cells in Susac syndrome. TCRdb passed the immunoSEQ multiplex PCR reads through MiXCR, listing each CDR3 protein once. Among 400,000 or so distinct CDR3 sequences listed, more than 80% were seen once. Sequencing input: CD8+ T cells from PBMCs. These receptors were collected from a human donor with multiple sclerosis. Each CDR3 is given with its conserved first and last residue. A D gene is named only where the DNA matches it firmly.

j_gene,d_gene,v_gene,CDR3aa
TRBJ1-1,-,TRBV30,CAWSARDNTEAFF
TRBJ2-1,-,TRBV4-1,CASSHPGQTYYEQCF
TRBJ2-3,TRBD2,TRBV10-3,CAIKGTSGATDTQYF
TRBJ1-2,-,TRBV21-1,CASYRTGDGNTF
TRBJ2-1,TRBD2,TRBV19,CASSIRLAEDAEQFF
TRBJ2-3,-,TRBV27,CASSLYYGTRDTQYF
TRBJ1-1,-,TRBV12-3/TRBV12-4,CASSFVEGMNTEAFF
TRBJ2-1,-,TRBV10-3,CAISQAENNNEQFF
TRBJ2-2,TRBD2,TRBV7-8,CASRPPSAIWRGEDTGELFF
TRBJ1-2,-,TRBV7-4,CASSFIGAGWNGYTF
TRBJ1-5,-,TRBV6-1,CASSEWVTEVQPQHF
TRBJ2-7,-,TRBV19,CASSTSHEQYF
TRBJ2-5,-,TRBV6-5,CASSTRAGEETQYF
TRBJ1-2,TRBD1,TRBV11-2,CASSLGDRGPLDYGYTF
TRBJ2-3,TRBD2,TRBV27,CASSLYGRGGSETDTQYF
TRBJ1-6,TRBD1,TRBV5-1,CASSWDSSYNSPLHF
TRBJ2-7,TRBD2,TRBV4-1,CASSQEPSGGTTYEQYF
TRBJ2-1,-,TRBV6-6,CASSPAGTINNEQFF
TRBJ2-1,-,TRBV27,CASSTGLGEQFF
TRBJ2-7,TRBD1,TRBV27,CASSLRQGFPEQYF
TRBJ2-7,-,TRBV7-2,CASSLEGGLSSYEQYF
TRBJ2-7,-,TRBV21-1,CASSKEVLPGHHPYEQYF
TRBJ2-7,TRBD2,TRBV29-1,CSVSGGESYEQYF
TRBJ1-1,-,TRBV9,CASSPVEGWTGAFF
TRBJ2-2,TRBD2,TRBV7-2,CASSQLAGGGELFF
TRBJ2-7,-,TRBV11-2,CASSSVEGISYEQYF
TRBJ2-2,-,TRBV3-1,CASSQDLAGRAGELFF
TRBJ2-7,TRBD2,TRBV10-3,CAISAHVGTAGDYSYEQYF
TRBJ1-1,-,TRBV6-4,CASSDDPRDTEAFF
TRBJ2-7,TRBD2,TRBV9,CASSASGSFDEQYF
TRBJ1-5,-,TRBV28,CASSPVVGQPQHF
TRBJ2-1,-,TRBV13,CASSLGPNDYNEQFF
TRBJ2-1,TRBD2,TRBV19,CASGASGGVNEQFF
TRBJ1-1,-,TRBV30,CAWSDTGLGEAFF
TRBJ1-2,-,TRBV11-2,CASSPRPGTVPFGGYTF
TRBJ2-5,TRBD1,TRBV6-5,CASTTGGAFQETQYF
TRBJ1-1,TRBD1,TRBV27,CASRRQGVGLSEAFF
TRBJ1-2,-,TRBV14,CASSRYTGKYYGYTF
TRBJ2-7,TRBD2,TRBV7-6,CASSQLAGTPGVYEQYF
TRBJ1-2,-,TRBV12-3/TRBV12-4,CASSLDRAGYTF
TRBJ1-1,-,TRBV28,CASSLLLGSPHLNTEAFF
TRBJ1-1,-,TRBV29-1,CSVIPPNTEAFF
TRBJ1-2,TRBD1,TRBV29-1,CSAAGTGANYGYTF
TRBJ2-1,TRBD1,TRBV4-1,CASSQDWQGAILHNEQFF
TRBJ2-3,-,TRBV7-9,CASSRTRRTQYF
TRBJ2-3,TRBD1,TRBV5-1,CASSFLDRGIDTQYF
TRBJ1-3,-,TRBV20-1,CSASPTPASGNTIYF
TRBJ1-1,-,TRBV12-3/TRBV12-4,CASSPGPPNTEAFF